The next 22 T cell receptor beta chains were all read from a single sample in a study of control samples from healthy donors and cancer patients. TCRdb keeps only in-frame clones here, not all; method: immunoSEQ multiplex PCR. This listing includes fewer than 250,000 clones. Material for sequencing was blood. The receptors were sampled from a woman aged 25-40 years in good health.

The CDR3 spells CASSLTGGRNQPQHF. CDR3 DNA sequence: TGTGCCAGCAGCCTTACAGGGGGCCGCAATCAGCCCCAGCATTTT. This chain connects TRBV7-9 to TRBJ1-5, with TRBD1 matching 9 bases. Germline CDR1 and CDR2: SEHNR and FQNEAQ (reference sequence). V shed 5 bases and J 2 bases; nucleotides not matched to a gene: 4. This CDR3 has 15 residues. Full variable domain (outside the CDR3, taken from reference TRBV7-9 and TRBJ1-5): DTGVSQNPRHKITKRGQNVTFRCDPISEHNRLYWYRQTLGQGPEFLTYFQNEAQLEKSRLLSDRFSAERPKGSFSTLEIQRTEQGDSAMYLCASSLTGGRNQPQHFGDGTRLSIL.

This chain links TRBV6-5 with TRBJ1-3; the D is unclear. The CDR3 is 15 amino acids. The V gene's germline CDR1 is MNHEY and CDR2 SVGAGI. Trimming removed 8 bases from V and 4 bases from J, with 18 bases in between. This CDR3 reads CASSYSVGKGNTIYF. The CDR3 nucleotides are TGTGCCAGCTCGTATTCGGTCGGGAAGGGAAACACCATATATTTT.

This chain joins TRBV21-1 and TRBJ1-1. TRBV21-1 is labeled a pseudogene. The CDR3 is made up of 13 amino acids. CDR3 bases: TGTGCCAGCAGCAAAGCCCAGAGAAGTGAAGCTTTCTTT. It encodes CASSKAQRSEAFF.

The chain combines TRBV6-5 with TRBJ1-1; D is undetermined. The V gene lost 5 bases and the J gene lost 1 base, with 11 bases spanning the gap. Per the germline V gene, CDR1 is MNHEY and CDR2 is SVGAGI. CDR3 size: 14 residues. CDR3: CASSIRRGNTEAFF. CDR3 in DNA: TGTGCCAGCAGTATCCGACGGGGGAACACTGAAGCTTTCTTT.

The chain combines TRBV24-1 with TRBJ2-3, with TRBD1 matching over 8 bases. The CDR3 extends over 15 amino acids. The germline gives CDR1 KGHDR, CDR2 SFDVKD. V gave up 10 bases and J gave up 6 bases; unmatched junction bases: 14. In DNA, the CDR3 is TGTGCCACTCAGGGGGCTGCTGCCGGATGGGATACGCAGTATTTT. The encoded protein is CATQGAAAGWDTQYF.

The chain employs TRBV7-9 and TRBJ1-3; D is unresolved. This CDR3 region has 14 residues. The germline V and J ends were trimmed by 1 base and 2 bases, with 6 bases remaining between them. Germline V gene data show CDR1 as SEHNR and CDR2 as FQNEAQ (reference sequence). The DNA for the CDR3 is TGTGCCAGCAGCTTAGTAGATCCTGGAAACACCATATATTTT. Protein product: CASSLVDPGNTIYF.

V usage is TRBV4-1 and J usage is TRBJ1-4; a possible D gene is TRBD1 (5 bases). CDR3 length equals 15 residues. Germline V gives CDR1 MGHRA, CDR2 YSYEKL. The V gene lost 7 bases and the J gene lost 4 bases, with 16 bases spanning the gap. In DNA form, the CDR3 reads TGCGCCAGCACCCTCGCCGGGGCCGTTAATGAAAAACTGTTTTTT. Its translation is CASTLAGAVNEKLFF.

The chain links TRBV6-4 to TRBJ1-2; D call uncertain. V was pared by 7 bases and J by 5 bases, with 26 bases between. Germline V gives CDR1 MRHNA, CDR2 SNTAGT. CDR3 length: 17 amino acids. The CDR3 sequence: CASKPLGGGPEGYGYTF. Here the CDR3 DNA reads TGTGCCAGCAAACCTCTGGGAGGCGGCCCTGAGGGATATGGCTACACCTTC.

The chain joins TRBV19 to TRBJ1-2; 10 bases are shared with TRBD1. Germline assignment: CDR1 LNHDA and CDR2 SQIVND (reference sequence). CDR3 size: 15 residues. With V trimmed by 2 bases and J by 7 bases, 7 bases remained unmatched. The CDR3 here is CASSIPSRDRGGYTF. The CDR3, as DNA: TGTGCCAGTAGTATACCGTCCCGGGACAGGGGTGGCTACACCTTC.

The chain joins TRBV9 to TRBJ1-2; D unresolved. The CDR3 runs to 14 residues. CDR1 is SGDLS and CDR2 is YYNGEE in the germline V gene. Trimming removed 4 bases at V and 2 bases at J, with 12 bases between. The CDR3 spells CASSPPEGNYGYTF. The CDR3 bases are TGTGCCAGCAGCCCTCCGGAAGGGAACTATGGCTACACCTTC.

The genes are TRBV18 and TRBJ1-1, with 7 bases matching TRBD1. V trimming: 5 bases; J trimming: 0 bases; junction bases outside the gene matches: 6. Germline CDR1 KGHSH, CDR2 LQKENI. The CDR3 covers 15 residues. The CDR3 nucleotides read TGTGCCAGCTCATTTCAGGGGGTAGTGAACACTGAAGCTTTCTTT. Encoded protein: CASSFQGVVNTEAFF.

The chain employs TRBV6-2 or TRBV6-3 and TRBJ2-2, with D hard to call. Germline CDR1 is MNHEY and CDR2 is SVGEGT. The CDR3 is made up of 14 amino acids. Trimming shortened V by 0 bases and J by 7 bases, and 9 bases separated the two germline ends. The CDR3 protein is CASSYSRGHGELFF. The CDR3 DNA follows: TGTGCCAGCAGTTACTCGAGAGGCCACGGGGAGCTGTTTTTT.

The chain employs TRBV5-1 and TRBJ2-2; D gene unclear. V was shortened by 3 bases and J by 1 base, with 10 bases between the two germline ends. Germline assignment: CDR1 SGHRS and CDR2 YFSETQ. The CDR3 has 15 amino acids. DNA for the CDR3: TGCGCCAGCAGCTACGTGGTATTGAACACCGGGGAGCTGTTTTTT. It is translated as CASSYVVLNTGELFF.

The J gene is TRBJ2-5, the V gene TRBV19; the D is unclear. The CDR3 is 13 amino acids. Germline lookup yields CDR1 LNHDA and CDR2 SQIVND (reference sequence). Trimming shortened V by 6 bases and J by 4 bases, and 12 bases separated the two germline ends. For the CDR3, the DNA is TGTGCCAGTAGGATCTCCGGCGGAGAGACCCAGTACTTC. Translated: CASRISGGETQYF.

CDR3 bases: TGTGCCAGCACTCTAGCGGGGGGGTACGAGCAGTACTTC. This sequence encodes CASTLAGGYEQYF. The chain recombines TRBV2 with TRBJ2-7, with TRBD2 matching 12 bases. Germline V lookup: CDR1 SNHLY, CDR2 FYNNEI. This CDR3 comprises 13 residues. J gave up 4 bases and V 7 bases, and 2 bases lay outside the gene matches.

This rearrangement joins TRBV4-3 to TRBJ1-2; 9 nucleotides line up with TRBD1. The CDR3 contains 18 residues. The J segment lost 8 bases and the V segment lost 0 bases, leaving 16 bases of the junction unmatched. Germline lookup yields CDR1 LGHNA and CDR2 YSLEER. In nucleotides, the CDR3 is TGCGCCAGCAGCCAAGATTCAACCAGTGAGGGACAGGGTTGGGGCTACACCTTC. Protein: CASSQDSTSEGQGWGYTF.

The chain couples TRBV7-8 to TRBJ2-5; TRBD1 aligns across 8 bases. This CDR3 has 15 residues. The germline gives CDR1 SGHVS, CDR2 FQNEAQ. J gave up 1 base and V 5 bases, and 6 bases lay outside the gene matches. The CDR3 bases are TGTGCCAGCAGCCGGGGGACAGGAGGCCAAGAGACCCAGTACTTC. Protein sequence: CASSRGTGGQETQYF.

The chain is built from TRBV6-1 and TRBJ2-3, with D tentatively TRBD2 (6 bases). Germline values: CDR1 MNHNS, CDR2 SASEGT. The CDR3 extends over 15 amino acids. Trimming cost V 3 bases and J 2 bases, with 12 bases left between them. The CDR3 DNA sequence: TGTGCCAGCAGTGACGTGGGAGGATTCACAGATACGCAGTATTTT. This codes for CASSDVGGFTDTQYF.

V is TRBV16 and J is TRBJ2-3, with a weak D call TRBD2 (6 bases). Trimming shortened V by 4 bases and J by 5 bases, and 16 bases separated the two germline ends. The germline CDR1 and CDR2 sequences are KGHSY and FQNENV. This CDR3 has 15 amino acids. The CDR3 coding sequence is TGTGCCAGCAGCCCCCGCCCGGAGGGCCTAGATACGCAGTATTTT. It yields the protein CASSPRPEGLDTQYF.

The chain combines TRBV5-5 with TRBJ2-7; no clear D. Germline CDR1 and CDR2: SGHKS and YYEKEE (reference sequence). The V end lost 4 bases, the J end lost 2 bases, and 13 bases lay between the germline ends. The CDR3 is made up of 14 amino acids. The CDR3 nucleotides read TGTGCCAGCAGCCCAAGAAATCCTACCTACGAGCAGTACTTC. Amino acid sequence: CASSPRNPTYEQYF. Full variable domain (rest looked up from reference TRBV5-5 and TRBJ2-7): DAGVTQSPTHLIKTRGQQVTLRCSPISGHKSVSWYQQVLGQGPQFIFQYYEKEERGRGNFPDRFSARQFPNYSSELNVNALLLGDSALYLCASSPRNPTYEQYFGPGTRLTVT.

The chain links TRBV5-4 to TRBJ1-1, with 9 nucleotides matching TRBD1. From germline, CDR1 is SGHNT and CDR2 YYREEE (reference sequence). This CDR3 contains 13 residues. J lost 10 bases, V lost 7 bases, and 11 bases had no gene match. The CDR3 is CASGSRDRDLAFF. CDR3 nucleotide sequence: TGTGCCAGCGGATCCCGGGACAGGGACCTAGCTTTCTTT.

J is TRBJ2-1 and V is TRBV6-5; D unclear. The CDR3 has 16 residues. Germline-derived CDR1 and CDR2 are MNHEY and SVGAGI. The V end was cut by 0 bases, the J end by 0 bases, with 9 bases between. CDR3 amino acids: CASSYSVFDSYNEQFF. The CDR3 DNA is TGTGCCAGCAGTTACTCAGTATTTGACTCCTACAATGAGCAGTTCTTC.